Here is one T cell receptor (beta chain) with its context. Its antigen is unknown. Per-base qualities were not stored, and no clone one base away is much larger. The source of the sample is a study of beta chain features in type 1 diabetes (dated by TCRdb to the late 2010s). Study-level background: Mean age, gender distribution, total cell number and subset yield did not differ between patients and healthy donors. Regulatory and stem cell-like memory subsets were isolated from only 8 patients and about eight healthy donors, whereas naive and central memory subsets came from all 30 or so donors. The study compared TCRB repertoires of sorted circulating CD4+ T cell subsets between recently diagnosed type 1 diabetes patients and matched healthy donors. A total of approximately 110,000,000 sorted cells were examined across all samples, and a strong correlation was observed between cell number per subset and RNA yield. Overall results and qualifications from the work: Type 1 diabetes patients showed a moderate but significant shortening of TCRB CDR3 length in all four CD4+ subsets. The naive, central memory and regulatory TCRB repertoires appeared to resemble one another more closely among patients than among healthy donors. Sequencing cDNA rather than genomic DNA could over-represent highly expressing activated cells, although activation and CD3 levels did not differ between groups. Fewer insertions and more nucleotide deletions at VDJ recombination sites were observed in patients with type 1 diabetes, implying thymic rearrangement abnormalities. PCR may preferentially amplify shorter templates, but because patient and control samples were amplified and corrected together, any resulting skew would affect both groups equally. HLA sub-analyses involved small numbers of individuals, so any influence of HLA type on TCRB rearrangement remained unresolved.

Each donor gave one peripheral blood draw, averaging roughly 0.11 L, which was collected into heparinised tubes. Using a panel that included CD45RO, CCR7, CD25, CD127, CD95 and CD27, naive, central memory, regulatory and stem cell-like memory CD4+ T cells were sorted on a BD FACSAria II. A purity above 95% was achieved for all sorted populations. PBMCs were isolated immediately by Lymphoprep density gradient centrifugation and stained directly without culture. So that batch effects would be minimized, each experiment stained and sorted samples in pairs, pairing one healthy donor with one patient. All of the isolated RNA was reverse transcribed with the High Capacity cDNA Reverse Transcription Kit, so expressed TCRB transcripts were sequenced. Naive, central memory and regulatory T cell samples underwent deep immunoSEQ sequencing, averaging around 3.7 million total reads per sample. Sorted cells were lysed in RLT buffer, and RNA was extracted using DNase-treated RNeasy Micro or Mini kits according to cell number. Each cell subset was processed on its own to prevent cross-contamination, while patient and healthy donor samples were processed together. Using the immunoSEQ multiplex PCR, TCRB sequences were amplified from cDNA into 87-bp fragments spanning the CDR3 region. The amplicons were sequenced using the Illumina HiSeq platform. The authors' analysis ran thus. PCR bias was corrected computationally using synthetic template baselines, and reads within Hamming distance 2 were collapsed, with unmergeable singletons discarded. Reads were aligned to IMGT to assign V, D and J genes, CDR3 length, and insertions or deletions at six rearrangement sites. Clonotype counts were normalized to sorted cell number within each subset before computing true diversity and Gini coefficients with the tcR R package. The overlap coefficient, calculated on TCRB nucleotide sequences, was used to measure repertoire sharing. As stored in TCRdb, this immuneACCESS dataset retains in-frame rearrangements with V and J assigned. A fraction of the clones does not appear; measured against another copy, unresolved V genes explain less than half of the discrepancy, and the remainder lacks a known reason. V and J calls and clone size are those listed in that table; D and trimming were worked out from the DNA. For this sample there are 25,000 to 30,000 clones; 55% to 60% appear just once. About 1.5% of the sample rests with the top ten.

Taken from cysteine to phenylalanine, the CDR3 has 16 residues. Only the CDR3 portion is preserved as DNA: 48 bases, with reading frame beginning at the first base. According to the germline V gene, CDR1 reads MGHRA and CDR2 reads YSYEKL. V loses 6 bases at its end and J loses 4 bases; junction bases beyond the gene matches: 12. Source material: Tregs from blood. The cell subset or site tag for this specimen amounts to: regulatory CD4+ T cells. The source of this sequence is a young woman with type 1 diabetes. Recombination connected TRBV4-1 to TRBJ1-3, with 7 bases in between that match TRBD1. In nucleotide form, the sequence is TGCGCCAGCAGAGGAGAGGGGGCTGTCGGGGGAAACACCATATATTTT. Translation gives CASRGEGAVGGNTIYF.